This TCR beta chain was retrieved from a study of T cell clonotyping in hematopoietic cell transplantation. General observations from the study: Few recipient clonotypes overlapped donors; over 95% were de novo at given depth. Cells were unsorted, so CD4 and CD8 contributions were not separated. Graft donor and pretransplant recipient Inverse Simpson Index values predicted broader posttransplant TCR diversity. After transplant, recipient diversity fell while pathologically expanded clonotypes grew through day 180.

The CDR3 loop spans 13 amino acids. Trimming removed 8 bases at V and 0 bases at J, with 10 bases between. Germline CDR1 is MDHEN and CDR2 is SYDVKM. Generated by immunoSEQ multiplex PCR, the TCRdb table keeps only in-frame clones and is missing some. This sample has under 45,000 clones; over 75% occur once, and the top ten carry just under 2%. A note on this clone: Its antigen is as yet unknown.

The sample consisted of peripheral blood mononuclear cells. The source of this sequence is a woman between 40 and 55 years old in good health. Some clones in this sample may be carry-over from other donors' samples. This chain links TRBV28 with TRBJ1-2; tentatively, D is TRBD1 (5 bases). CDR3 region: CASGGGSNYGYTF. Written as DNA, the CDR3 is TGTGCCAGCGGCGGGGGTTCTAACTATGGCTACACCTTC.